One sample yielded the 14 T cell receptor beta chains listed below, sequenced in a study of blood T cells in healthy people across ages. Using a J-beta primer mix together with a sample-barcoded 5' primer, a second PCR was run for roughly 7 to 11 cycles. TCRdb redid the calling of the 5' RACE reads with MiXCR, one entry per CDR3 protein. This table holds 1.5 million to 2 million distinct CDR3 sequences, roughly 32% found once. What was sequenced was blood. These receptors all stem from a young woman in good health.

This chain joins TRBV18 and TRBJ2-3; 11 positions match TRBD1. J was trimmed by 2 bases and V by 3 bases; bases with no gene match: 4. The CDR3 totals 16 residues. Germline CDR1 and CDR2: KGHSH and LQKENI. The CDR3, as DNA: TGTGCCAGCTCACCTTGGACAGGGGGCACCACAGATACGCAGTATTTT. Protein: CASSPWTGGTTDTQYF.

This clonotype was detected only a few times. The chain joins TRBV3-1 to TRBJ2-1, with D perhaps TRBD2 (5 bases). The length of the CDR3 is 13 residues. V was clipped by 5 bases and J by 9 bases, with 14 bases between them. Germline V gives CDR1 LGHDT, CDR2 YNNKEL (reference sequence). The chain's CDR3 is CASSTPEVLEQFF. CDR3 nucleotide sequence: TGTGCCAGCAGCACACCGGAGGTGCTTGAGCAGTTCTTC.

This clonotype was counted only a few times. This chain uses TRBV12-3 or TRBV12-4 with TRBJ1-4; D remains ambiguous. Trimming left V 6 bases short and J 7 bases short, with 15 bases between. There are 14 residues in the CDR3. CDR3 sequence: CASRAWEAGEKLFF. CDR3 in DNA: TGTGCCAGCAGAGCTTGGGAGGCGGGTGAAAAACTGTTTTTT.

V and J are TRBV3-1 and TRBJ1-2; D ambiguous. Trimming removed 4 bases from V and 6 bases from J, with 12 bases in between. The CDR3 length is 13 residues. Germline CDR1 reads LGHDT; CDR2 reads YNNKEL (reference sequence). The CDR3 DNA is TGTGCCAGCAGCCCTCGGGTTTCCGATGGCTACACCTTC. Amino acids: CASSPRVSDGYTF. Full variable domain (remainder filled in from reference TRBV3-1 and TRBJ1-2): DTAVSQTPKYLVTQMGNDKSIKCEQNLGHDTMYWYKQDSKKFLKIMFSYNNKELIINETVPNRFSPKSPDKAHLNLHINSLELGDSAVYFCASSPRVSDGYTFGSGTRLTVV.

This clonotype has more than one count but fewer than ten. This chain joins TRBV21-1 and TRBJ2-5; whether TRBD2, the table's D call, matches the DNA was not checked. TRBV21-1 corresponds to a pseudogene. The CDR3 is 16 amino acids. CDR3 nucleotides: TGTGCCAGCAGCAAAAGGGGACTAGCAGTCCAAGAGACCCAGTACTTC. Translated: CASSKRGLAVQETQYF.

This clonotype has just a few counts. This chain joins TRBV5-6 and TRBJ1-1; TRBD1 matches 9 bases. The CDR3 totals 12 residues. Germline CDR1 SGHDT, CDR2 YYEEEE. V gave up 3 bases and J gave up 8 bases; unmatched junction bases: 2. The CDR3 loop is CASSWGTGEAFF. CDR3 bases: TGTGCCAGCAGCTGGGGGACAGGGGAAGCTTTCTTT. Supplemented by reference TRBV5-6 and TRBJ1-1, the full variable domain reads DAGVTQSPTHLIKTRGQQVTLRCSPKSGHDTVSWYQQALGQGPQFIFQYYEEEERQRGNFPDRFSGHQFPNYSSELNVNALLLGDSALYLCASSWGTGEAFFGQGTRLTVV.

This rearrangement joins TRBV6-6 to TRBJ1-1; TRBD1 might be the D (6 bases). The V gene lost 7 bases and the J gene lost 0 bases, with 12 bases spanning the gap. Germline V gene lookup returns CDR1 MNHNY and CDR2 SVGAGI (reference sequence). The CDR3 length is 14 residues. Here the CDR3 DNA reads TGTGCCAGCACCACGCAGGGGTTGAACACTGAAGCTTTCTTT. Its translation is CASTTQGLNTEAFF.

The chain joins TRBV4-2 to TRBJ2-1; 9 nucleotides match TRBD2. Per the germline V gene, CDR1 is LGHNA and CDR2 is YNFKEQ. The length of the CDR3 is 17 residues. Losses at the gene ends were 1 base for V and 6 bases for J; bases not matched to a gene: 10. DNA of the CDR3: TGTGCCAGCAGCCAAGCCCCGGGTAGCGGGAGCGCCAATGAGCAGTTCTTC. It specifies CASSQAPGSGSANEQFF.

This chain joins TRBV5-8 and TRBJ1-6; TRBD1 agrees at 10 bases. The V and J ends lost 4 bases and 9 bases, in that order; junction bases with no gene match: 7. The CDR3 contains 15 residues. Germline V gives CDR1 SGHTS, CDR2 YDEGEE. The CDR3 nucleotides are TGTGCCAGCAGCCCGGGCCGGGACAGGGGTTCACCCCTCCACTTT. It yields the protein CASSPGRDRGSPLHF.

Points on this clonotype: A read error may produce the germline difference seen at one junction end. The chain recombines TRBV10-3 with TRBJ2-5; tentative D call: TRBD2 (6 bases). This CDR3 spans 16 amino acids. Germline V CDR1 and CDR2: ENHRY, SYGVKD. The CDR3 sequence: CATSEIGGTAQETQYF. The CDR3 nucleotides are TGTGCCACCAGTGAGATTGGCGGGACTGCCCAAGAGACCCAGTACTTC.

This chain uses TRBV20-1 with TRBJ1-4, with D perhaps TRBD1 (6 bases). The CDR3 runs to 12 residues. V was pared by 0 bases and J by 14 bases, with 13 bases between. Germline loops: CDR1 DFQATT, CDR2 SNEGSKA (reference sequence). DNA of the CDR3: TGCAGTGCTAGAGAGCCCTGGACAGCCCTGTTTTTT. Its protein product is CSAREPWTALFF.

The J gene is TRBJ2-1, the V gene TRBV28, with D tentatively TRBD2 (5 bases). The germline CDR1 and CDR2 sequences are MDHEN and SYDVKM. Trimming took off 7 bases at V and 7 bases at J, with 17 bases between the two ends. The CDR3 is 14 residues long. Written as DNA, the CDR3 is TGTGCCAGCAAGAGGGCCCATACTATAAATGAGCAGTTCTTC. The encoded protein is CASKRAHTINEQFF.

The chain couples TRBV20-1 to TRBJ1-2; perhaps TRBD1 as D (6 bases). CDR3 length equals 14 residues. From germline, CDR1 is DFQATT and CDR2 SNEGSKA (reference sequence). V was trimmed by 3 bases and J by 5 bases, leaving 16 bases between them. The CDR3 loop is CSASATGLEYGYTF. The CDR3 coding sequence is TGCAGTGCTAGCGCAACAGGGTTAGAATATGGCTACACCTTC.

With respect to this clonotype: The conserved closing phenylalanine or tryptophan is absent in this CDR3, likely reflecting a read error. This CDR3 is CAWSVLSGYAEAFL. The CDR3 nucleotides read TGTGCCTGGAGTGTACTCTCAGGTTACGCTGAAGCTTTCTTG. J is TRBJ1-1 and V is TRBV30, with D unclear. V lost 0 bases and J 6 bases, leaving 14 bases between the germline ends. Germline CDR1 GTSNPN, CDR2 SVGIG (reference sequence). CDR3 length equals 14 residues.